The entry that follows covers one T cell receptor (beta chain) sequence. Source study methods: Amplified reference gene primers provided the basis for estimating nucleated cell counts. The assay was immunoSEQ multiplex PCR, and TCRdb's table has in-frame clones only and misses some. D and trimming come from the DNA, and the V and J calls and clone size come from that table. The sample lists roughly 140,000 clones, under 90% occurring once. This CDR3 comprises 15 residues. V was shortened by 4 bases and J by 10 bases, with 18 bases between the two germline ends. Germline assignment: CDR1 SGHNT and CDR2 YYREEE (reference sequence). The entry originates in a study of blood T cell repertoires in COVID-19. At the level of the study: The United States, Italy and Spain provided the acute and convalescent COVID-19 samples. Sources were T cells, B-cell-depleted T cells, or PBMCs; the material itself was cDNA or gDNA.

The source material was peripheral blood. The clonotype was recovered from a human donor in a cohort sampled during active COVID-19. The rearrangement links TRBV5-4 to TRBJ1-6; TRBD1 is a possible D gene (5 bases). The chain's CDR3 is CASSAGQGLGSPLHF. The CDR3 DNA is TGTGCCAGCAGCGCGGGGCAGGGATTGGGGTCACCCCTCCACTTT.